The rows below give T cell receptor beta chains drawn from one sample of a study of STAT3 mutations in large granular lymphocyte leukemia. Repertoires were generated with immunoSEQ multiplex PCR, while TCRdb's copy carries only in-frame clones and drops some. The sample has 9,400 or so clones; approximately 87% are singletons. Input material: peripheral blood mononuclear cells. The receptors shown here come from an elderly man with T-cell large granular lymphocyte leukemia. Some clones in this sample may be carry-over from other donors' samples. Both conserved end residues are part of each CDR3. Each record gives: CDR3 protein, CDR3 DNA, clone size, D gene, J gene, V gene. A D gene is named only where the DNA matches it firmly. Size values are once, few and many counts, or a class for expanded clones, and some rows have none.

CDR3 protein: CASSLDRRWNGELFF; CDR3 DNA: TGCGCCAGCAGCTTGGATCGCAGGTGGAACGGGGAGCTGTTTTTT; clone size: .; D gene: .; J gene: TRBJ2-2; V gene: TRBV5-1
CDR3 protein: CASSWGGNQPQHF; CDR3 DNA: TGTGCCAGCAGCTGGGGGGGCAATCAGCCCCAGCATTTT; clone size: .; D gene: .; J gene: TRBJ1-5; V gene: TRBV7-9
CDR3 protein: CASSLLGQGSSGNTIYF; CDR3 DNA: TGTGCCAGTAGTCTCCTGGGACAGGGGAGCTCTGGAAACACCATATATTTT; clone size: .; D gene: TRBD1; J gene: TRBJ1-3; V gene: TRBV19
CDR3 protein: CASSQDRGYDTEAFF; CDR3 DNA: TGTGCCAGCAGCCAGGACAGGGGGTATGACACTGAAGCTTTCTTT; clone size: once; D gene: TRBD1; J gene: TRBJ1-1; V gene: TRBV5-6
CDR3 protein: CATSASSSAGELFF; CDR3 DNA: TGTGCCACCTCCGCCTCTTCTAGCGCCGGGGAGCTGTTTTTT; clone size: .; D gene: .; J gene: TRBJ2-2; V gene: TRBV10-3
CDR3 protein: CASSFTSPRAPYNEQFF; CDR3 DNA: TGTGCCAGCAGCTTCACTAGCCCAAGGGCACCTTACAATGAGCAGTTCTTC; clone size: few; D gene: .; J gene: TRBJ2-1; V gene: TRBV7-9
CDR3 protein: CASSTDGLAKNIQYF; CDR3 DNA: TGCGCCAGCAGTACCGACGGGTTAGCCAAAAACATTCAGTACTTC; clone size: .; D gene: .; J gene: TRBJ2-4; V gene: TRBV5-1
CDR3 protein: CASSQDVKDGRGEQYF; CDR3 DNA: TGCGCCAGCAGCCAAGATGTTAAGGATGGACGGGGAGAGCAGTACTTC; clone size: .; D gene: .; J gene: TRBJ2-7; V gene: TRBV4-3
CDR3 protein: CASSFRSNQPQHF; CDR3 DNA: TGTGCCAGCAGCTTCAGAAGCAATCAGCCCCAGCATTTT; clone size: .; D gene: .; J gene: TRBJ1-5; V gene: TRBV11-2
CDR3 protein: CASRGTSSSYEQYF; CDR3 DNA: TGTGCCAGCAGAGGGACATCAAGCTCCTACGAGCAGTACTTC; clone size: .; D gene: .; J gene: TRBJ2-7; V gene: TRBV27
CDR3 protein: CASSRGDLADTEAFF; CDR3 DNA: TGTGCCAGCAGTAGAGGCGACCTGGCAGATACTGAAGCTTTCTTT; clone size: few; D gene: .; J gene: TRBJ1-1; V gene: TRBV28
CDR3 protein: CAWSPPPVQETQYF; CDR3 DNA: TGTGCCTGGAGTCCCCCCCCAGTACAAGAGACCCAGTACTTC; clone size: .; D gene: .; J gene: TRBJ2-5; V gene: TRBV30
CDR3 protein: CASSLGGTGNSGKQYF; CDR3 DNA: TGCGCCAGCAGCTTAGGGGGGACAGGGAACTCCGGGAAGCAGTACTTC; clone size: .; D gene: TRBD1; J gene: TRBJ2-7; V gene: TRBV5-1
CDR3 protein: CASSQAGTSGYNEQFF; CDR3 DNA: TGTGCCAGCAGCCAAGCAGGGACTAGCGGGTACAATGAGCAGTTCTTC; clone size: .; D gene: TRBD2; J gene: TRBJ2-1; V gene: TRBV4-2
CDR3 protein: CAIRDGDSYEQYF; CDR3 DNA: TGTGCCATTAGGGACGGAGACTCCTACGAGCAGTACTTC; clone size: few; D gene: .; J gene: TRBJ2-7; V gene: TRBV10-3
CDR3 protein: CASSSLGGNEQFF; CDR3 DNA: TGTGCCAGCTCATCCCTCGGGGGCAATGAGCAGTTCTTC; clone size: once; D gene: .; J gene: TRBJ2-1; V gene: TRBV18
CDR3 protein: CASSLGAGAPYEQYF; CDR3 DNA: TGTGCCAGCAGCCTCGGAGCGGGGGCTCCCTACGAGCAGTACTTC; clone size: .; D gene: TRBD2; J gene: TRBJ2-7; V gene: TRBV7-2
CDR3 protein: CASSVGDRDYHEQYF; CDR3 DNA: TGTGCCAGCAGCGTAGGAGACAGGGATTACCACGAGCAGTACTTC; clone size: .; D gene: TRBD1; J gene: TRBJ2-7; V gene: TRBV9
CDR3 protein: CASSLAGTSGGGEQFF; CDR3 DNA: TGCGCCAGCAGCTTGGCCGGGACTAGCGGGGGCGGTGAGCAGTTCTTC; clone size: .; D gene: TRBD2; J gene: TRBJ2-1; V gene: TRBV5-1
CDR3 protein: CASSPIGDYEQYF; CDR3 DNA: TGTGCCAGCAGCCCCATTGGGGACTACGAGCAGTACTTC; clone size: .; D gene: .; J gene: TRBJ2-7; V gene: TRBV5-5
CDR3 protein: CASSLTVSLDYGYTF; CDR3 DNA: TGCGCCAGCAGCTTGACAGTGAGCCTAGACTATGGCTACACCTTC; clone size: .; D gene: .; J gene: TRBJ1-2; V gene: TRBV5-1
CDR3 protein: CASSPRGQGGEQYF; CDR3 DNA: TGCGCCAGCAGCCCCAGAGGACAGGGAGGCGAGCAGTACTTC; clone size: .; D gene: TRBD1; J gene: TRBJ2-7; V gene: TRBV5-1
CDR3 protein: CASSPSYVADTQYF; CDR3 DNA: TGCGCCAGCAGCCCGAGCTACGTGGCCGATACGCAGTATTTT; clone size: .; D gene: .; J gene: TRBJ2-3; V gene: TRBV5-1